The source of this T cell receptor beta chain is a study of T cell repertoires in cytomegalovirus infection (dated by TCRdb to about 2019). With regard to the full study: Donor HLA type was relevant to the analysis, as public TCR beta signatures indicated carriage of CMV infection together with the matching HLA type. Points the paper makes about the study in general: In both this cohort and an independent cohort of approximately 350 donors, the cumulative frequency of public TCR beta family members distinguished carriers of CMV infection plus the relevant HLA type. The ex vivo response was dominated by HLA-C-restricted CMV-specific TCR beta clonotypes, which also provided the single most frequent clonotype in two of eight donors.

Sequencing used an Illumina HiSeq 1500. Clones were called with MiXCR by TCRdb after fastp trimmed the public reads at Q25, and only in-frame beta chains were retained. Each record represents a unique CDR3 protein, reported with the most common genes and DNA among its rows. This sample has around 130,000 distinct CDR3 sequences in its table, and more than 7% of those were observed once. The ten top clones hold around 9.1% of the sample. V is trimmed back by 4 bases and J by 0 bases, and the junction contains 5 bases that no gene match accounts for. The CDR3 has 17 amino acids, counting the end cysteine and phenylalanine. Only the CDR3 DNA stays, 51 bases, in frame from base 1. A few counts support this clonotype. Its antigen specificity is not known. Per-base qualities were not stored, and no clone one base away is much larger.

The sequenced material came from PBMCs. The chain is made from TRBV12-3 or TRBV12-4 and TRBJ2-1; 11 bases in the junction line up with TRBD2. The clonotype comes from a human donor in good health (CMV status not recorded). Some clones in this sample may be carry-over from other donors' samples. The DNA sequence reads TGTGCCAGCAGTTCCTATAGCGGGGGGGCCTCCTACAATGAGCAGTTCTTC. Protein translation: CASSSYSGGASYNEQFF.